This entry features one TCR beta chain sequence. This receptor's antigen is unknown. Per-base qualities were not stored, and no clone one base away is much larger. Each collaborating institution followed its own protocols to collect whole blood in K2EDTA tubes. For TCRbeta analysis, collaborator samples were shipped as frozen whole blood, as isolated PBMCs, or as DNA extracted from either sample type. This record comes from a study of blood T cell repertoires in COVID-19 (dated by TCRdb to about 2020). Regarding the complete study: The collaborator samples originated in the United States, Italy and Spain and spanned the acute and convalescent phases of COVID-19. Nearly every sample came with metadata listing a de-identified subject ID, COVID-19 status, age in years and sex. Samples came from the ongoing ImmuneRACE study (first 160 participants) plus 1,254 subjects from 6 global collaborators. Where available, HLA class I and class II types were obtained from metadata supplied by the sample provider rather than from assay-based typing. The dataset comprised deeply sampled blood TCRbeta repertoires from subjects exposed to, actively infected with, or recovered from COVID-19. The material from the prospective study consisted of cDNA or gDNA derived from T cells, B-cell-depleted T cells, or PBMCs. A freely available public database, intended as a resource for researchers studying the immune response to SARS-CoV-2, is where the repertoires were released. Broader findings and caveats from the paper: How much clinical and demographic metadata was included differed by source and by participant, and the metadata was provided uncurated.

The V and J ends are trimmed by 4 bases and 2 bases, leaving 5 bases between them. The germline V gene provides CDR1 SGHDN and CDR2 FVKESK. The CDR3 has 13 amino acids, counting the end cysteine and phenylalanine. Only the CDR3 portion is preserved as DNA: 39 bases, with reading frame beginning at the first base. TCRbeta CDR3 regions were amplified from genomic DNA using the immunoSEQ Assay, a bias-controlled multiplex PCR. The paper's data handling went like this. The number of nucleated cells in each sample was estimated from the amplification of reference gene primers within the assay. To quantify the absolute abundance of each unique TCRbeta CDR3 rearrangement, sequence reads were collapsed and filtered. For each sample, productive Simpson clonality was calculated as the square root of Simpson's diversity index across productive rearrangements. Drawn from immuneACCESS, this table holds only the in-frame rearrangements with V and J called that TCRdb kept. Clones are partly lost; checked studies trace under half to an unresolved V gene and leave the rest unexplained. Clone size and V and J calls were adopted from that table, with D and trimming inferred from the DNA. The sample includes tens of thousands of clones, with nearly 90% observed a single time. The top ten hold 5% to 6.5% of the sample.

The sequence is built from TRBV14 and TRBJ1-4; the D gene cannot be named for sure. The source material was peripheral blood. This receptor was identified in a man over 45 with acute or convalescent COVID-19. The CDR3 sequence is CASSRHTNEKLFF. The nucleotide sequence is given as TGTGCCAGCAGCCGTCATACTAATGAAAAACTGTTTTTT. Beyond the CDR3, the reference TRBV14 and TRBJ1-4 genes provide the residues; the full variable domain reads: EAGVTQFPSHSVIEKGQTVTLRCDPISGHDNLYWYRRVMGKEIKFLLHFVKESKQDESGMPNNRFLAERTGGTYSTLKVQPAELEDSGVYFCASSRHTNEKLFFGSGTQLSVL.